This T cell receptor (beta chain) stems from a study of blood T cell repertoires in COVID-19. Trimming cost V 2 bases and J 0 bases, with 8 bases left between them. CDR3 length equals 14 residues. Germline V gene sequence: CDR1 KGHSH, CDR2 LQKENI. Measured with immunoSEQ multiplex PCR; TCRdb has only the in-frame clones, and not every one. The sample lists about 300,000 clones, around 87% seen once, with over 1% in the top ten. Of note for this clone: The sample has other DNA sequences that encode this CDR3 too.

Material for sequencing was peripheral blood. The chain joins TRBV18 to TRBJ2-7, with a possible D match to TRBD2 (5 bases). The sequence derives from a man between 65 and 80 years old with acute or convalescent COVID-19. The CDR3 sequence is CASSPTGSSYEQYF. CDR3 DNA: TGTGCCAGCTCACCAACGGGAAGCTCCTACGAGCAGTACTTC.